The clone carrying this T cell receptor (beta chain) was seen repeatedly, ten times or more. Its matching antigen is unknown. This entry is derived from a study of neurological immune-mediated disorders. 5'RACE generated cDNA with 10-nucleotide random UMIs. TCRdb independently ran MiXCR on the 5' RACE reads; one entry per CDR3 protein. The repertoire holds more than 25,000 distinct CDR3 sequences, with 4% as singletons. CDR1 is SNHLY and CDR2 is FYNNEI in the germline V gene. The CDR3 is 12 residues long. Trimming took off 6 bases at V and 5 bases at J, with 10 bases between the two ends. Study conclusions and caveats: CDR3 amino acid sequences found in expanded clones were never shared across subjects, suggesting private repertoires in all groups.

The V and J genes are TRBV2 and TRBJ2-5; D is unresolved. This receptor was obtained from a woman aged 40 to 55 in good health. Sequences were obtained from CD4+ T cells from blood. DNA of the CDR3: TGTGCCAGCAGCCCACTTAGGGAGACCCAGTACTTC. Translated, it gives CASSPLRETQYF.